This T cell receptor beta chain derives from a study of cytomegalovirus exposure and HLA in healthy donors. The study's findings and limits: A later analysis linked roughly 17,000 TCR beta sequences to HLA alleles at 0.05 false discovery rate. Association of a missense DCLRE1C variant with TCR beta V- and J-gene trimming was reported in a later analysis. In a later analysis, HLA-associated TCR beta chains were more clonally expanded than equally common others. Some V segments could not be told apart, so they were left out, TRBV6-2 and TRBV6-3 among them.

For this clone: The antigen remains undetermined.

Germline CDR1 reads KGHSH; CDR2 reads LQKENI. The CDR3 length is 14 residues. V dropped 3 bases and J dropped 7 bases, with 16 bases sitting between them. PCR employed 60 Vbeta and 13 Jbeta primers. Only in-frame clones appear in the TCRdb table, and some are missing; sequencing was by immunoSEQ multiplex PCR. The sample lists 150,000 to 200,000 clones; more than 70% were seen once. The sequence came from a middle-aged woman in good health and CMV-seronegative. The source material was PBMCs. The J gene is TRBJ2-7, the V gene TRBV18, with TRBD2 as a possible D gene (5 bases). The CDR3 sequence is CASSPGSEAGEQYV. The CDR3 nucleotides read TGTGCCAGCTCACCGGGATCTGAGGCGGGTGAGCAGTACGTC.